The entry below describes one TCR beta chain. The sample originates from a study of blood T cell repertoires in COVID-19. For the study at large: The United States, Italy and Spain provided the acute and convalescent COVID-19 samples. From T cells, B-cell-depleted T cells, or PBMCs came the material, which was cDNA or gDNA.

Enrollment of patients from Seattle took place during active infection, with longitudinal follow-up. Source study methods: From reference gene primer amplification, estimates of nucleated cell counts were derived. TCRdb's copy holds only in-frame clones and misses some; the assay was immunoSEQ multiplex PCR. The D gene and trimming were derived from the DNA, and the V and J assignments and clone size from that table. The data show over 450,000 clones, approximately 88% seen once. Germline CDR1 is LGHNA and CDR2 is YNFKEQ. The CDR3 covers 13 residues. The V gene lost 4 bases and the J gene lost 1 base, with 8 bases spanning the gap.

Specimen: peripheral blood. The chain employs TRBV4-2 and TRBJ2-7; maybe TRBD1 (5 bases). The sequence was obtained from a woman in her forties or fifties with COVID-19, enrolled during active disease. The CDR3 bases are TGTGCCAGCAGCCGTGACAGATCCTACGAGCAGTACTTC. This codes for CASSRDRSYEQYF.